Listed below are T cell receptor beta chains from one sample, sequenced in a study of cytomegalovirus exposure and HLA in healthy donors. The protocol was immunoSEQ multiplex PCR, while the TCRdb copy is restricted to in-frame clones and leaves out a portion. The data show roughly 180,000 clones, roughly 9.4% seen once. The sequencing sample was made of PBMCs. Receptor source: a woman aged 30 to 39 in good health and CMV-seropositive. Both conserved end residues are trimmed from each CDR3. A D gene is named only where the DNA matches it firmly. Clone size is given for some rows only: seen once, a few or many times, or a class if the clone is expanded.

-	-	TRBV9	TRBJ1-5	14	ASSEGLGSGIQPQH
TRBD1	-	TRBV5-6	TRBJ1-2	11	ASSLQGNYGYT
TRBD2	few	TRBV6-6	TRBJ2-1	14	ASSGLAGPQGHEQF
-	few	TRBV7-9	TRBJ1-4	12	ASSFFTSDEKLF
TRBD2	few	TRBV7-2	TRBJ2-5	14	ASSSRTSGRVETQY
-	few	TRBV6-6	TRBJ1-5	13	ASSFRQASNQPQH
-	-	TRBV15	TRBJ1-5	12	ATSFEVVNQPQH
-	few	TRBV15	TRBJ2-1	12	ATSTGSSYNEQF
-	-	TRBV30	TRBJ1-6	13	AWKRGSSYNSPLH
TRBD1	-	TRBV29-1	TRBJ2-1	13	SVEGRQGSYNEQF
-	-	TRBV5-1	TRBJ1-1	11	ASSPRGDAEAF
-	few	TRBV13	TRBJ2-7	11	ASSLAPGYEQY
TRBD1	-	TRBV6-6	TRBJ2-7	12	ASRATGGTYEQY
-	few	TRBV30	TRBJ1-2	12	AWSRQAPNYGYT
TRBD2	few	TRBV2	TRBJ2-2	13	ASSGSSGPTGELF
TRBD1	few	TRBV13	TRBJ2-5	11	GFRQQGSETQY
TRBD2	-	TRBV7-9	TRBJ2-1	15	ASSLAELASFYNEQF
TRBD1	few	TRBV5-1	TRBJ1-2	13	ASSLAVTGGDGYT
-	few	TRBV19	TRBJ1-4	9	ASNPGEKLF
-	few	TRBV4-2	TRBJ2-1	15	ASSQGEAGASYNEQF
-	-	TRBV7-8	TRBJ1-1	13	ASSLAARVNTEAF
-	-	TRBV19	TRBJ2-7	14	ASSPPRTTSHYEQY
TRBD2	few	TRBV5-1	TRBJ2-2	13	ASSLEREDTGELF
TRBD1	few	TRBV29-1	TRBJ1-2	10	SAGTGRVGYT
TRBD1	-	TRBV6-4	TRBJ1-5	18	ASSDSMAGQGIIIDQPQH
TRBD1	few	TRBV2	TRBJ1-5	12	ASSLDRGDQPQH
TRBD2	-	TRBV2	TRBJ2-5	14	ASSGRLVAGAGTQY
-	-	TRBV5-4	TRBJ2-1	13	ASSFFGREGDEQF
TRBD1	few	TRBV19	TRBJ2-7	14	ASSIIPGQGIYEQY
-	few	TRBV4-1	TRBJ1-3	14	ASSQGLQVSGNTIY
TRBD2	few	TRBV9	TRBJ2-2	13	ASSVRREGTGELF
-	-	TRBV10-1	TRBJ2-7	11	ASSELRQHEQY
-	few	TRBV5-6	TRBJ1-5	12	ASSFASGNQPQH
-	few	TRBV25-1	TRBJ1-1	10	ASRGTGTEAF
-	few	TRBV9	TRBJ2-5	14	ASSVFGRPGEETQY